This T cell receptor (beta chain) emerged from a study of T-cell reconstitution after alpha-beta-depleted transplantation in children (dated by TCRdb to 2016 to 2017). Describing the broader study: Using TCR repertoire profiling, the study followed T-cell immune reconstitution in a quantitative way in children after TCRalphabeta/CD19-depleted allogeneic hematopoietic cell transplantation.

From cysteine to phenylalanine, the CDR3 is 13 amino acids long. The sequence is cut down to CDR3 DNA, 39 bases in frame from base 1. The V end loses 0 bases and the J end loses 7 bases, and a stretch of 9 bases separates them. From the germline V gene, CDR1 is KGHSH and CDR2 is LQKENI. Study-wide findings and limitations: Hyperexpanded clone frequencies declined over subsequent months; after one year, T-cell counts and TCRbeta diversity were mostly attributed to newly produced T cells. The apparently early alphabetaT-cell count recovery about two months after transplant was reportedly dependent on only several hundred rapidly expanded clones derived from non-depleted graft cells. In some patients, high TCRbeta diversity at day 60 was attributed to recipient T cells and intrathymic progenitors that had survived conditioning.

This clonotype was counted ten times or more. The antigen it recognizes is unknown. Base qualities are missing; no much larger clone stands one base away. What the treatment or condition label conveys for this sample: allogeneic hematopoietic cell transplantation with graft depleted of TCRalphabeta T cells and CD19 B cells. Transplant recipients were children who received TCRalphabeta/CD19-depleted allogeneic hematopoietic cell grafts. The receptor library was made with PCR. Sequencing was performed on an Illumina HiSeq 2500. To normalize quantification of the TCRbeta repertoire, the TCR libraries were built with molecular barcoding that relied on unique molecular identifiers. TCRdb passed the public sequencing reads through fastp at Q25 and MiXCR, retaining productive beta sequences. Merged by CDR3 protein, the rows form single entries marked with the most common genes and DNA. This sample has 200,000 or so distinct CDR3 sequences in its table, and around 5.9% of those were observed once. Around 4.1% of the sample is taken by the ten largest.

The TCR sequence derives from a girl under two years old with combined immunodeficiency, due to receive a stem cell transplant. Sequenced here: PBMCs, sampled before TCRalphabeta/CD19-depleted stem cell transplant. The chain employs TRBV18 and TRBJ1-1; TRBD1 is a possible D gene, resting on 5 matching bases. The DNA is TGTGCCAGCTCACCACCCGGGGGTTATGAAGCTTTCTTT. Its translation is CASSPPGGYEAFF.